This T cell receptor beta chain emerged from a study of early T cells in non-severe SARS-CoV-2 infection. Study at large: Sequenced material consisted of bulk RNA (from unsorted whole blood), and chains were unpaired.

This clonotype is classed as medium-sized. Each single cDNA molecule received a unique molecular identifier. TCRdb recomputed calls from the 5' RACE reads with MiXCR, one row per CDR3 protein. The data hold some 12,000 distinct CDR3 sequences, with about 4.9% observed a single time. CDR1 is SGHVS and CDR2 is FNYEAQ in the germline V gene. CDR3 size: 15 residues. Trimming removed 2 bases at V and 4 bases at J, with 14 bases between. The chain has TRBV7-6 and TRBJ1-1, with a possible D match to TRBD1 (6 bases). The receptor was derived from an adult who was a healthcare worker with PCR-confirmed SARS-CoV-2 infection or an uninfected control (not recorded which). The sequenced sample was whole blood. This chain's CDR3 is CASSLSSGAGTEAFF. In DNA form, the CDR3 reads TGTGCCAGCAGCTTATCATCAGGGGCTGGCACTGAAGCTTTCTTT.